The clone carrying this T cell receptor (beta chain) has at least ten counts. This entry comes from a study of T cells in Graves' hyperthyroidism and ophthalmopathy. RNA transcripts yielded amplified TCR beta CDR3 regions. Using the HTBI primer set, a first-round RT-PCR was run on the TCR CDR3. Using its own MiXCR run on the multiplex PCR reads, TCRdb lists one record per CDR3 protein. This sample has 400,000 to 500,000 distinct CDR3 sequences; roughly 13% occur once, and the top ten carry approximately 5.3%. V shed 7 bases and J 1 base; nucleotides not matched to a gene: 5. Germline assignment: CDR1 MNHNS and CDR2 SASEGT. CDR3 length: 14 amino acids.

The clonotype was recovered from a woman aged 18-30 years with Graves' hyperthyroidism. Sequencing input: blood. V is TRBV6-1 and J is TRBJ2-3, with TRBD1 identical over 7 bases. CDR3 sequence reads: CASTPGQRTDTQYF. The CDR3 DNA sequence: TGTGCCAGCACCCCGGGACAGCGCACAGATACGCAGTATTTT.